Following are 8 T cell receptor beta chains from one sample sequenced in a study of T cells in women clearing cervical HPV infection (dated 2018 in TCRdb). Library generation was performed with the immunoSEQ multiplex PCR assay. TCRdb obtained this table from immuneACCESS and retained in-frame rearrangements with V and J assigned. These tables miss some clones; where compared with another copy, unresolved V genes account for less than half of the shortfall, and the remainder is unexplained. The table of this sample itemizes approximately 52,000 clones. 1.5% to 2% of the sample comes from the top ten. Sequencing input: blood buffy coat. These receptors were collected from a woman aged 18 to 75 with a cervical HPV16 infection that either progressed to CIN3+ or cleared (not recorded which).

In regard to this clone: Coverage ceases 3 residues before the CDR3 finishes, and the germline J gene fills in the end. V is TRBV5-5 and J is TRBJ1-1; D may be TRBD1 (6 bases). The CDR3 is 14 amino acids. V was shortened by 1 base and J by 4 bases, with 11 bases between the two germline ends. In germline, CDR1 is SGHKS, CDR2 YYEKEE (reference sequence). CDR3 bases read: TGTGCCAGCAGCTTGCTCGGGGGGCCCACTGAA. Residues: CASSLLGGPTE. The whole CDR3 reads CASSLLGGPTEAFF.

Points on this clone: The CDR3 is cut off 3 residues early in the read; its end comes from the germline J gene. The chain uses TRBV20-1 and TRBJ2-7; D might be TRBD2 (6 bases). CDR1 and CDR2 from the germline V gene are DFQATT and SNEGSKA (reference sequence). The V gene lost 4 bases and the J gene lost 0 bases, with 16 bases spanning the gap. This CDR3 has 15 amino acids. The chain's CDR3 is CSANPLAGYSYEQYF. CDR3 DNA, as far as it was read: TGCAGTGCTAACCCCCTGGCGGGATACTCCTACGAG.

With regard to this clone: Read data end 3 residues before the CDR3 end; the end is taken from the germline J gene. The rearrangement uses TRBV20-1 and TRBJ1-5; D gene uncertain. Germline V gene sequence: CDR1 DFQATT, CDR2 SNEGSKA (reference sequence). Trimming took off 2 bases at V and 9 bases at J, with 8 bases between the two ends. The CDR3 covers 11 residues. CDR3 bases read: TGCAGTGCTAGATTCGAGGGGCCC. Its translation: CSARFEGP. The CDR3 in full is CSARFEGPQHF.

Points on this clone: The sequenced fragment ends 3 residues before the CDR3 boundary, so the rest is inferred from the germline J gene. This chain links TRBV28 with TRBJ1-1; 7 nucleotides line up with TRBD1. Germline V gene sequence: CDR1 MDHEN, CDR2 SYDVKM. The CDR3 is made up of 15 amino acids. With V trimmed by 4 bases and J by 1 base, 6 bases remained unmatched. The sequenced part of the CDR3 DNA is TGTGCCAGCAGTTCCCCAGGGGGGAAGAACACTGAA. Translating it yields CASSSPGGKNTE. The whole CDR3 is CASSSPGGKNTEAFF. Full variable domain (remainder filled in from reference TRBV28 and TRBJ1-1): DVKVTQSSRYLVKRTGEKVFLECVQDMDHENMFWYRQDPGLGLRLIYFSYDVKMKEKGDIPEGYSVSREKKERFSLILESASTNQTSMYLCASSSPGGKNTEAFFGQGTRLTVV.

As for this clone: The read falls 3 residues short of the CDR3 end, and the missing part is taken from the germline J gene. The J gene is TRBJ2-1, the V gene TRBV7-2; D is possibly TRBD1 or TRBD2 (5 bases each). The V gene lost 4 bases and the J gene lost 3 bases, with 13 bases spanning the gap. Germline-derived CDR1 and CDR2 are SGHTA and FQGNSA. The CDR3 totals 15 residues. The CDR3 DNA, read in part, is TGTGCCAGCAGCTCGAGGGGTGGGAACTACAATGAG. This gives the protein CASSSRGGNYNE. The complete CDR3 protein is CASSSRGGNYNEQFF.

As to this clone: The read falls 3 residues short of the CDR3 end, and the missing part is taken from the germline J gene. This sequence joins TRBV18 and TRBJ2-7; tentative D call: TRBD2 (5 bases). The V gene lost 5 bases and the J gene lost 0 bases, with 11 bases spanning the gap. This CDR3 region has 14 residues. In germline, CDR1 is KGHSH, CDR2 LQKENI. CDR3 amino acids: CASSNRADSYEQYF. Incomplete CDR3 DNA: TGTGCCAGCTCAAATCGAGCGGACTCCTACGAG.

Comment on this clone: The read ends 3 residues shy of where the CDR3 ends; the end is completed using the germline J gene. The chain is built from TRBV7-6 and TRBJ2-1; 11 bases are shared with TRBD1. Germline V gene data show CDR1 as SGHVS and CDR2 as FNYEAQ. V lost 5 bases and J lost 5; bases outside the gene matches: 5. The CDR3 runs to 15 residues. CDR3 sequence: CASSNPGQGDNEQFF. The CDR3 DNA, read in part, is TGTGCCAGCAGCAATCCGGGACAGGGGGACAATGAG. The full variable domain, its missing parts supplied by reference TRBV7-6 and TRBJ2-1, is GAGVSQSPRYKVTKRGQDVALRCDPISGHVSLYWYRQALGQGPEFLTYFNYEAQQDKSGLPNDRFSAERPEGSISTLTIQRTEQRDSAMYRCASSNPGQGDNEQFFGPGTRLTVL.

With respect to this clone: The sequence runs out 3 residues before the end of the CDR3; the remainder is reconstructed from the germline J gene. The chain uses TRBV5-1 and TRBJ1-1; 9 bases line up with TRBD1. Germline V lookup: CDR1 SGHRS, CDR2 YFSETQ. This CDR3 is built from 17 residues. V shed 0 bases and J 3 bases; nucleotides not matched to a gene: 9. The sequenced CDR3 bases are TGCGCCAGCAGCTTGGGGGACAGGGCCCCATTGGACACTGAA. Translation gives CASSLGDRAPLDTE. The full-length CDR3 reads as CASSLGDRAPLDTEAFF.